Reported below is one TCR beta chain. What antigen it recognizes has not been identified. Base qualities are missing; no much larger clone stands one base away. Sequencer: Illumina NovaSeq 6000. TCRalpha and TCRbeta cDNA libraries were built by 5'RACE with constant-segment primers, adding sample barcodes and unique molecular identifiers. Trizol reagent was used to extract RNA from every sample. Amplification of the libraries took two PCR steps, and the second step added a second sample barcode plus Illumina TruSeq adapters. Libraries were sequenced on an Illumina NovaSeq with 2 x 150 bp paired-end reads. The study's own analysis went as follows. Demultiplexing of reads and collapsing into UMI-guided consensus sequences were performed with migec v1.2.7. Using mixcr v2.1.11, UMI consensuses were aligned to TRA and TRB V and J templates and then assembled into clonotypes. Expanded or contracted clonotypes were those called significant by both edgeR and NoisET, with noise models trained on biological replicates. edgeR calls used a false discovery rate-adjusted p below 0.01 and a log2 fold-change threshold of 1. PCA with hierarchical clustering of max-normalized trajectories of the 1000 most abundant clonotypes was used as exploratory dynamics analysis. The CD4 or CD8 phenotype of responding clones was assigned using the separately sequenced CD4+ and CD8+ repertoires. The public reads were reprocessed in TCRdb via fastp at Q25 and MiXCR, keeping in-frame beta chains. Rows matching on CDR3 protein sequence are summarized as one entry with the most common DNA and genes. Clone size and V and J calls follow TCRdb, not the original study. The sample has about 270,000 distinct CDR3 sequences on record, 16% of them singletons. The top ten constitute under 25% of the sample.

Including the terminal cysteine and phenylalanine, the CDR3 comprises 14 residues. Only the CDR3 DNA stays, 42 bases, in frame from base 1. Sequences MNHEY (CDR1) and SVGAGI (CDR2) are obtained from the germline V gene. At the junction V is shortened by 6 bases and J by 4 bases, with 13 bases in between. The sample comes from a study of T-cell memory formation after mild COVID-19 (dated by TCRdb to the early 2020s). For the wider study: Most TCR sequence clusters were specific to one of the two donors. In a couple of donors, T-cell clones that expanded and contracted after mild COVID-19 were followed by sequencing TCRalpha and TCRbeta repertoires longitudinally. Two young, previously healthy adult volunteers, one female and one male, were included in the cohort. General study outcomes and caveats: The study covered only a couple of mild cases, and larger cohorts including severe cases with pre-infection samples were considered necessary. Contracting CD4+ clones appeared mostly in the CM and EM memory subsets, whereas CD8+ clones were enriched in EMRA. SARS-CoV-2 specificity of the second-wave clones peaking on day 37 was not confirmed. Balanced CD4/CD8 phenotypes were observed for clones contracting from day 15 to 85, whereas a bias towards CD4+ was observed for a second wave of clones expanding from day 15 to 37. Some responding clones were found in pre-infection memory, which suggests that pre-existing cross-reactive memory T cells took part in the SARS-CoV-2 response.

PBMCs were isolated by Ficoll-Paque density gradient centrifugation. Sequencing input: PBMCs or a T cell subset sorted from them (not recorded which). This sequence was found in a man aged 18 to 30 who had mild COVID-19 (a few samples of this study predate the infection). The sample titles of this study are shuffled in the database, so cell type and time point are left out; the donor was told from shared clones. The sequence is built from TRBV6-5 and TRBJ1-3, with no confident D gene call. Here the CDR3 is given as CASRKAGIGNTIYF. The bases read TGTGCCAGCAGGAAAGCCGGTATAGGAAACACCATATATTTT.